This T cell receptor beta chain came from a study of T cell responses to AZD1222 COVID-19 vaccine. Overall study context: Second-dose schedules of about 4 or about 12 weeks were combined. Findings of the study overall: Donors skewed white British and female; clonal diversity was possibly underestimated.

Trimming took 7 bases from V and 5 from J, leaving 24 bases between them. Germline-derived CDR1 and CDR2 are SGHRS and YFSETQ. The CDR3 covers 16 residues. Using immunoSEQ multiplex PCR, the repertoire was profiled, and TCRdb retains in-frame clones only, with some absent. Here the sample spans around 130,000 clones, over 90% being singletons. This clone was observed at least ten times. Its antigen is currently unknown. This TCR was recovered from an adult in good health. The sample in question was peripheral blood, obtained on day 0 of AZD1222 vaccination. This chain connects TRBV5-1 to TRBJ1-1, with a tentative D call TRBD1 (5 bases). For the CDR3, the DNA is TGCGCCAGCCAACCCACAGGATCGCCTTGGGGGACTGAAGCTTTCTTT. Encoded protein: CASQPTGSPWGTEAFF.